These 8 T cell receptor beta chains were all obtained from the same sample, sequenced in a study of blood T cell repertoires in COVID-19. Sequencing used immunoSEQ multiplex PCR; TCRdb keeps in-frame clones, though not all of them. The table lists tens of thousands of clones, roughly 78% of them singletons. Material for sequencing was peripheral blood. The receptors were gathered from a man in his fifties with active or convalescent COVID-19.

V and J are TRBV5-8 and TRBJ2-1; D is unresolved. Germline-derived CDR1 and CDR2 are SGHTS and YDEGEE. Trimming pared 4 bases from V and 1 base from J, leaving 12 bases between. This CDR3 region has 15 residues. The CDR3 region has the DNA TGTGCCAGCAGCCACGATAGTTTGTCCTACAATGAGCAGTTCTTC. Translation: CASSHDSLSYNEQFF.

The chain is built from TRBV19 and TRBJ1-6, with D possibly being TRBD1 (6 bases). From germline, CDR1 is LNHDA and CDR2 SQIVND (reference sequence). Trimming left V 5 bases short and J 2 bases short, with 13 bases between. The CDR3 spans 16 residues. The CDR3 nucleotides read TGTGCCAGTAGTTTCGGACAGCCGACCTATAATTCACCCCTCCACTTT. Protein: CASSFGQPTYNSPLHF.

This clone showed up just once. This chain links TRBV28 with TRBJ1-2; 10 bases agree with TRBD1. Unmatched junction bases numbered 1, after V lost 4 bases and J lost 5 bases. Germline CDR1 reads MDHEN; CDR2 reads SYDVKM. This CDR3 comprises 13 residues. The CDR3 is CASSSGQGYGYTF. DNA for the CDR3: TGTGCCAGCAGTTCGGGACAGGGGTATGGCTACACCTTC.

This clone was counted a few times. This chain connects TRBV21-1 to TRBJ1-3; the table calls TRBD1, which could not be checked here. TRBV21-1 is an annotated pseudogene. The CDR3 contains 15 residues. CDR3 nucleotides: TGTGCCAGCACCAAAAGCCACAGCTCCAGAAACACCATATATTTT. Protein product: CASTKSHSSRNTIYF.

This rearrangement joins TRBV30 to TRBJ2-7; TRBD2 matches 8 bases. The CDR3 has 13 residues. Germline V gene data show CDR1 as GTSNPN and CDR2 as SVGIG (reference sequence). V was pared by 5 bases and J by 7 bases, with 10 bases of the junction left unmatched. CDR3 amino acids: CAWGPLAGNEQYF. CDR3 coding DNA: TGTGCCTGGGGTCCTTTAGCGGGGAATGAGCAGTACTTC.

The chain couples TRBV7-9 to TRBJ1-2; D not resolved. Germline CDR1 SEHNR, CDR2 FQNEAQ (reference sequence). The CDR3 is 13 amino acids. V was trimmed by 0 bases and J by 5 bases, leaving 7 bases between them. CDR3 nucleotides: TGTGCCAGCAGCTTAGCGGAGGTTTATGGCTACACCTTC. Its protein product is CASSLAEVYGYTF. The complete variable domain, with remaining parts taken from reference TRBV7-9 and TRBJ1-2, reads DTGVSQNPRHKITKRGQNVTFRCDPISEHNRLYWYRQTLGQGPEFLTYFQNEAQLEKSRLLSDRFSAERPKGSFSTLEIQRTEQGDSAMYLCASSLAEVYGYTFGSGTRLTVV.

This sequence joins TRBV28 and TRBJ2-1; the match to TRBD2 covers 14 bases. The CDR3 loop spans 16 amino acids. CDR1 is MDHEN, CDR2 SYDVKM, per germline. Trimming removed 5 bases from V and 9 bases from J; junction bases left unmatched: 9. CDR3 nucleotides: TGTGCCAGCAGTCCCCCGACTAGCGGGGGGGCATCTGAGCAGTTCTTC. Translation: CASSPPTSGGASEQFF.

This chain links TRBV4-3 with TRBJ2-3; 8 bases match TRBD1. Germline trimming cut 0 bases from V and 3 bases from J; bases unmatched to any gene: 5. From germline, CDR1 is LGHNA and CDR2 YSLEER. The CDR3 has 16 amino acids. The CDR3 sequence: CASSQDDRGITDTQYF. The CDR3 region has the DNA TGCGCCAGCAGCCAAGATGACAGGGGAATAACAGATACGCAGTATTTT.